This T cell receptor beta chain came from a study of CD8 T cells in Susac syndrome. This clonotype was picked up one time. Reverse transcription of roughly 0.5 to 1 ug RNA used random hexamers. Each CDR3 protein gets one entry after TCRdb re-called the immunoSEQ multiplex PCR reads with MiXCR. The sample contains 100,000 or so distinct CDR3 sequences, around 94% of which appear only once. V shed 3 bases and J 2 bases; nucleotides not matched to a gene: 6. CDR1 is SEHNR, CDR2 FQNEAQ, per germline (reference sequence). The CDR3 spans 17 residues. The sequence came from a human donor with Susac syndrome. The V and J genes are TRBV7-9 and TRBJ1-5; 11 bases align to TRBD1. The sample taken for sequencing was CD4+ T cells from PBMCs. The CDR3 nucleotides read TGTGCCAGCAGCTTCTGGACAGGGGGCTTGGGCAATCAGCCCCAGCATTTT. The encoded protein is CASSFWTGGLGNQPQHF.